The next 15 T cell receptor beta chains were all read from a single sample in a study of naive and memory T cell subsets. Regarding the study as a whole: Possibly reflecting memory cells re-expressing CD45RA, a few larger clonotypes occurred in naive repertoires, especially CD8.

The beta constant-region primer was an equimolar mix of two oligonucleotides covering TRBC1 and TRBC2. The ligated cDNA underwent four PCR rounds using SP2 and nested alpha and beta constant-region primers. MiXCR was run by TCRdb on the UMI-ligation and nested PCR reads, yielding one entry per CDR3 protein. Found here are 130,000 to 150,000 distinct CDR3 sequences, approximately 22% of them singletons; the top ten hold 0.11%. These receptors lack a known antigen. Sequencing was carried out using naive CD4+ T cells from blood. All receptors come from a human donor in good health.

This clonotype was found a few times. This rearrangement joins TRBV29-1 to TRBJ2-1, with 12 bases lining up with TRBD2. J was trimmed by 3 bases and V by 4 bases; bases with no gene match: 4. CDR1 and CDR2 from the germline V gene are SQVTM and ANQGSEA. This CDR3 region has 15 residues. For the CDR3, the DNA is TGCAGCGTTGCGGGACTAGCGGGCCGCTACAATGAGCAGTTCTTC. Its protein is CSVAGLAGRYNEQFF.

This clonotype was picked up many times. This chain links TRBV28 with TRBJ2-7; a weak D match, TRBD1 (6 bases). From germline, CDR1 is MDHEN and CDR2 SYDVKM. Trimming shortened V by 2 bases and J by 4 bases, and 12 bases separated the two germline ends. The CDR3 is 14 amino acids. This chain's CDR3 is CASSLGLQGYEQYF. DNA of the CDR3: TGTGCCAGCAGTTTAGGACTCCAGGGGTACGAGCAGTACTTC.

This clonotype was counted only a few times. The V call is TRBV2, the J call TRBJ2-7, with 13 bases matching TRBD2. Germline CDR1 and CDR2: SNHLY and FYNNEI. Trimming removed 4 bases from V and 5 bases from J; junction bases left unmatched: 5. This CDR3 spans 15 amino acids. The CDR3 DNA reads TGTGCCAGCAGTGGAGGACTAGCGGGAGTACACGAGCAGTACTTC. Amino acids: CASSGGLAGVHEQYF.

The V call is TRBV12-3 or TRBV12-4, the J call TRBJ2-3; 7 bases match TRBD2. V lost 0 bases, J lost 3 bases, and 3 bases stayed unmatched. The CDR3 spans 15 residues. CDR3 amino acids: CASSLAGRVTDTQYF. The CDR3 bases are TGTGCCAGCAGTTTAGCGGGGAGGGTTACAGATACGCAGTATTTT.

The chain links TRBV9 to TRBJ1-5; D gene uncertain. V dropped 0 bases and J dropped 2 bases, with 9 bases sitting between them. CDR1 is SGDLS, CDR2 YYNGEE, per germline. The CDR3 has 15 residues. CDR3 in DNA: TGTGCCAGCAGCGTAGGGGTCGGTGGCAATCAGCCCCAGCATTTT. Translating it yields CASSVGVGGNQPQHF. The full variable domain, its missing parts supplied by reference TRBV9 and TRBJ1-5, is DSGVTQTPKHLITATGQRVTLRCSPRSGDLSVYWYQQSLDQGLQFLIQYYNGEERAKGNILERFSAQQFPDLHSELNLSSLELGDSALYFCASSVGVGGNQPQHFGDGTRLSIL.

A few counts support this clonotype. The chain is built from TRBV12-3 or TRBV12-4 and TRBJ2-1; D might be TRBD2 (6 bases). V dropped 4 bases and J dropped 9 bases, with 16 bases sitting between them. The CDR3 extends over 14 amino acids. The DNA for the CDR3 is TGTGCCAGCAGTTCCCTAACGGGAGTCGGTGAGCAGTTCTTC. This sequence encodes CASSSLTGVGEQFF.

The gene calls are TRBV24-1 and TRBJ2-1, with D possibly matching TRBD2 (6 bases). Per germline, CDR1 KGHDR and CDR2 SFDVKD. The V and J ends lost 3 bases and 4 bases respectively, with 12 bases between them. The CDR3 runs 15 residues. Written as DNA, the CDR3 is TGTGCCACCAGTGATACCAGTGCGGGGTACAATGAGCAGTTCTTC. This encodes CATSDTSAGYNEQFF.

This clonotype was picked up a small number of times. Written as DNA, the CDR3 is TGTGCCAGCAGTTTATGGTTCGGCAGGGCCATGAATCAGCCCCAGCATTTT. It specifies CASSLWFGRAMNQPQHF. The rearrangement uses TRBV28 and TRBJ1-5, with D maybe TRBD1 (5 bases). Germline-derived CDR1 and CDR2 are MDHEN and SYDVKM. The germline V and J ends were trimmed by 0 bases and 4 bases, with 16 bases remaining between them. The CDR3 has 17 amino acids.

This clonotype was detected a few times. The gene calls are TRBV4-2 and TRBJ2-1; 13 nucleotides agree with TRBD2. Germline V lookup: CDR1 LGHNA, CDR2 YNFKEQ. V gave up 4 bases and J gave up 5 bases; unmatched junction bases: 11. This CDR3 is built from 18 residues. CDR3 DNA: TGTGCCAGCAGCCGAACTAGCGGGAGGGCCCGGGGGCACAATGAGCAGTTCTTC. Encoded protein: CASSRTSGRARGHNEQFF.

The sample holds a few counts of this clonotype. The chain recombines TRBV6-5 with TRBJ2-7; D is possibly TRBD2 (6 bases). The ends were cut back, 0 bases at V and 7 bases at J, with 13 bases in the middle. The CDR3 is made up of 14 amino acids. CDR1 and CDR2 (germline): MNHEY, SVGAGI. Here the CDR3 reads CASSYSSPGREQYF. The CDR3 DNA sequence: TGTGCCAGCAGTTACTCGTCCCCAGGGAGGGAGCAGTACTTC.

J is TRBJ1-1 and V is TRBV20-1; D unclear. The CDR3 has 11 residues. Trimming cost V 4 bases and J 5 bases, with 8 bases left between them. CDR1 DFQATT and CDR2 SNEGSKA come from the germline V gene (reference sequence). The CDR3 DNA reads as TGCAGTGCTAAATGGCTGACTGAAGCTTTCTTT. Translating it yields CSAKWLTEAFF.

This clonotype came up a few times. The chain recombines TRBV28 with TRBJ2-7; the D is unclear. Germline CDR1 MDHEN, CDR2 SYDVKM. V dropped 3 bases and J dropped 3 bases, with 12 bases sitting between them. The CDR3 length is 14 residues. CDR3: CASSLYGVNYEQYF. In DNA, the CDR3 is TGTGCCAGCAGTTTGTATGGGGTAAACTACGAGCAGTACTTC.

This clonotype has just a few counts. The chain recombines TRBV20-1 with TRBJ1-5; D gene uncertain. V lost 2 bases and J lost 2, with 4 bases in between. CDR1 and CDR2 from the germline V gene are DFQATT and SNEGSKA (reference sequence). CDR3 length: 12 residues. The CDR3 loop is CSARQGNQPQHF. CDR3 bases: TGCAGTGCTAGACAGGGCAATCAGCCCCAGCATTTT.

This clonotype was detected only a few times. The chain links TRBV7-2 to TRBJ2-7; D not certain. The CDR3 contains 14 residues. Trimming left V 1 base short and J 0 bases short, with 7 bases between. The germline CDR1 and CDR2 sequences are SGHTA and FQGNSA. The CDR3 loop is CASSLDLGSYEQYF. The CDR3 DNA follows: TGTGCCAGCAGCTTAGATTTGGGCTCCTACGAGCAGTACTTC.

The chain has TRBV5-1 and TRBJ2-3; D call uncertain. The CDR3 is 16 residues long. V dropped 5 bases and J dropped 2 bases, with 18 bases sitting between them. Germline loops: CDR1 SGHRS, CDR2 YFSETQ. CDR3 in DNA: TGCGCCAGCAGTCATAGACAACTGGGGAACACAGATACGCAGTATTTT. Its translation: CASSHRQLGNTDTQYF.